This T cell receptor (beta chain) originates from a study of T cell responses to AZD1222 COVID-19 vaccine. CDR1 and CDR2 from the germline V gene are MRHNA and SNTAGT. V lost 0 bases and J lost 6; bases outside the gene matches: 1. The CDR3 covers 15 residues. Details on this clone: This specimen includes other DNA sequences encoding the same CDR3.

The assay was immunoSEQ multiplex PCR, and TCRdb's table has in-frame clones only and misses some. The table shows roughly 140,000 clones, with about 81% occurring only once. This rearrangement joins TRBV6-4 to TRBJ2-1; 11 bases fit TRBD2. Sequences were derived from peripheral blood, sampled on day 0 of MenACWY control vaccination. The source of this sequence is an adult in good health. The CDR3 bases are TGTGCCAGCAGTGACTCTAGCGGGGGGGCCAATGAGCAGTTCTTC. Translation gives CASSDSSGGANEQFF.